One sample yielded the 2 T cell receptor beta chains listed below, sequenced in a study of T and B cells in COVID-19 patients. TRB was amplified from about 250-500 ng of blood genomic DNA. BIOMED2 TRB-A/B primer pools were used in multiplex TRB PCR. MiXCR, applied by TCRdb to the multiplex PCR reads, yields one record per CDR3 protein. The sample contains 15,000 to 20,000 distinct CDR3 sequences, 35% to 40% of which appear only once. Sequencing was carried out using blood. These receptors all stem from a human donor with active COVID-19.

This clonotype ranks as large. The chain is built from TRBV27 and TRBJ2-1; D call uncertain. V was cut by 3 bases and J by 4 bases, with 7 bases left in between. The germline V gene has CDR1 MNHEY and CDR2 SMNVEV (reference sequence). The CDR3 has 13 amino acids. The CDR3 bases are TGTGCCAGCAGTTTCCGTAGTTACAATGAGCAGTTCTTC. Its translation is CASSFRSYNEQFF.

Ten or more counts support this clonotype. The chain carries TRBV6-5 and TRBJ1-6, with no clear D. V was clipped by 4 bases and J by 8 bases, with 15 bases between them. Germline V lookup: CDR1 MNHEY, CDR2 SVGAGI. The CDR3 runs to 15 residues. CDR3 in amino acids: CASSLKPGPYSPLHF. The CDR3 DNA sequence: TGTGCCAGCAGTTTAAAGCCCGGACCTTATTCACCCCTCCACTTT.